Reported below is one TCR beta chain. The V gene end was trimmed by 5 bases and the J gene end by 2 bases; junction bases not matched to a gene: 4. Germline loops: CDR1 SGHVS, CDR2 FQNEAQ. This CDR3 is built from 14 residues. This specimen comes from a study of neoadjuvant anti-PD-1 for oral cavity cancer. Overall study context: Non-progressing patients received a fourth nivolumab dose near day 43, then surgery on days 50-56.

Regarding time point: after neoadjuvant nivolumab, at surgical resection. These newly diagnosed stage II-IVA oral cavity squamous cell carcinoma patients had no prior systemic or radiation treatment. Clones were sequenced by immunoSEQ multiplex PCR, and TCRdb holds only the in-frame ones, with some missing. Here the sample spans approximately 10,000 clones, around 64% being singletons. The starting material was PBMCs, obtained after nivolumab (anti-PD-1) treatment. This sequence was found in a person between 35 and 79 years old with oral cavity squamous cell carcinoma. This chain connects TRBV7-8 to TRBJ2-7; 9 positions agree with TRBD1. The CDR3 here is CASSRQGVTYEQYF. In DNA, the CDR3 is TGTGCCAGCAGCCGACAGGGGGTCACCTACGAGCAGTACTTC.